These T cell receptor beta chains were read from a single sample in a study of T cell responses to AZD1222 COVID-19 vaccine. The assay was immunoSEQ multiplex PCR, and TCRdb's table has in-frame clones only and misses some. The data hold 130,000 or so clones, with 80% to 95% observed a single time. This specimen was peripheral blood, taken 28 days after the second AZD1222 dose. The receptors originated from an adult who received the AZD1222 COVID-19 vaccine. The conserved cysteine and the conserved F or W are not part of the CDR3 here. The D gene is left open where the match is weak. Expanded clones are given a class, and other clones once, few, many or no size at all.

D gene	V gene	clone size	CDR3 protein
.	TRBV5-1	.	ASSLAPKSLYEAEKLF
TRBD1	TRBV4-2	.	ASSQARRQGSDGYT
TRBD1	TRBV5-8	few	ASSLLLGTGGNYGYT
.	TRBV5-1	.	ASSLGQGISKNIQY
TRBD1	TRBV28	.	ASSYGQGNGKLF
.	TRBV24-1	.	ATSDSGHTGELF
.	TRBV3-1/TRBV3-2	.	ASSQGLGGHIQY
TRBD1	TRBV3-1/TRBV3-2	.	ASSQDGDRDYGYT
.	TRBV7-6	.	ASRPFGETQY
.	TRBV7-2	.	ASSLFGRVYGYT
TRBD2	TRBV3-1/TRBV3-2	.	ASTGGASSYNEQF
.	TRBV27	.	ASSPSMNTEAF
.	TRBV5-1	.	ASSLESGSEQY
.	TRBV7-9	.	ASSLPPLGNTEAF
TRBD2	TRBV28	.	ASTLAGNYNEQF
.	TRBV4-3	.	ASSQEARLANYGYT
TRBD1	TRBV7-8	.	ASSAQGAYNSPLH
.	TRBV19	.	ASSIGRGFEAF
.	TRBV7-2	.	ASSPEGFYGYT
TRBD2	TRBV28	.	ASSPLASGYNEQF